Shown below are 21 T cell receptor beta chains from a single sample sequenced in a study of blood T cell repertoires in COVID-19. The table came from immunoSEQ multiplex PCR; TCRdb's copy has only in-frame clones and leaves some out. Here the sample spans about 50,000 clones, 78% being singletons. The source material was PBMCs or T cells enriched from blood (not recorded which). The origin of the receptors is a woman aged 45 to 65 with acute COVID-19.

In this sample, this clone turned up once. J is TRBJ1-1 and V is TRBV5-1, with D possibly matching TRBD1 (5 bases). Germline CDR1 is SGHRS and CDR2 is YFSETQ. CDR3 length equals 14 residues. Between the trimmed V and J ends, which lost 5 bases and 3 bases, there was a span of 14 bases. CDR3 nucleotide sequence: TGCGCCAGCAGTCCAGGGTTGATGGACACTGAAGCTTTCTTT. Encoded protein: CASSPGLMDTEAFF.

This chain uses TRBV4-2 with TRBJ1-6; no reliable D call. Trimming cost V 4 bases and J 7 bases, with 11 bases left between them. CDR1 and CDR2 from the germline V gene are LGHNA and YNFKEQ. The CDR3 is 14 amino acids. CDR3 in DNA: TGTGCCAGCAGCCGACGACGGGAAAATTCACCCCTCCACTTT. Translation gives CASSRRRENSPLHF.

V usage is TRBV10-3 and J usage is TRBJ1-1; D is unresolved. The CDR3 totals 12 residues. Germline CDR1 ENHRY, CDR2 SYGVKD. V lost 3 bases, J lost 8 bases, and 10 bases lay in between. The CDR3 region has the DNA TGTGCCATCAGTGACAGGTCATTCGAAGCTTTCTTT. Amino acid sequence: CAISDRSFEAFF.

The chain employs TRBV23-1 and TRBJ1-2; TRBD1 matches at 9 bases. TRBV23-1 is designated an ORF whose function remains uncertain. V was clipped by 2 bases and J by 4 bases; unmatched bases: 5. This CDR3 comprises 15 residues. The CDR3 region is CASSQGDRELYGYTF. DNA for the CDR3: TGCGCCAGCAGTCAAGGGGACAGGGAACTCTATGGCTACACCTTC.

The rearrangement links TRBV5-6 to TRBJ1-2, with TRBD1 matching over 9 bases. V trimming: 0 bases; J trimming: 4 bases; junction bases outside the gene matches: 4. The CDR3 runs to 15 residues. Germline CDR1 is SGHDT and CDR2 is YYEEEE. The CDR3 DNA reads TGTGCCAGCAGCTTGGTGGACAGGGGTGTCTATGGCTACACCTTC. Protein product: CASSLVDRGVYGYTF.

This clone was observed a few times. This chain joins TRBV4-1 and TRBJ2-3, with 8 bases that match TRBD2. The germline CDR1 and CDR2 sequences are MGHRA and YSYEKL. J gave up 4 bases and V 1 base, and 7 bases lay outside the gene matches. The CDR3 sequence is 16 residues long. The CDR3 sequence: CASSQGDGGAPDTQYF. CDR3 DNA sequence: TGCGCCAGCAGCCAAGGGGACGGGGGGGCCCCAGATACGCAGTATTTT.

The chain joins TRBV3-1 (or the pseudogene TRBV3-2) to TRBJ2-6; D gene ambiguous. CDR1 and CDR2 from the germline V gene are LGHDT and YNNKEL (reference sequence). The V end lost 4 bases, the J end lost 1 base, and 11 bases lay between the germline ends. This CDR3 comprises 16 residues. The CDR3 region is CASSLELTSGANVLTF. In DNA form, the CDR3 reads TGTGCCAGCAGCCTTGAACTGACTTCTGGGGCCAACGTCCTGACTTTC.

The chain recombines TRBV10-3 with TRBJ2-7; 9 nucleotides align to TRBD1. The CDR3 totals 11 residues. V shed 11 bases and J 9 bases; nucleotides not matched to a gene: 8. Germline values: CDR1 ENHRY, CDR2 SYGVKD. The CDR3: CASWTGDVQYF. The CDR3 DNA sequence: TGTGCCTCGTGGACAGGGGATGTGCAGTACTTC.

J is TRBJ1-2 and V is TRBV27, with D possibly TRBD1 on 6 matching bases. Per germline, CDR1 MNHEY and CDR2 SMNVEV (reference sequence). V was trimmed by 3 bases and J by 6 bases, leaving 20 bases between them. This CDR3 region has 16 residues. The CDR3 loop reads CASSLGAGVFVHGYTF. CDR3 bases: TGTGCCAGCAGTTTGGGGGCAGGGGTGTTTGTCCATGGCTACACCTTC.

The DNA for the CDR3 is TGTGCCATCAGTCGACAGGGGAACACTGAAGCTTTCTTT. Protein product: CAISRQGNTEAFF. The chain carries TRBV10-3 and TRBJ1-1; 7 positions match TRBD1. In germline, CDR1 is ENHRY, CDR2 SYGVKD. The trim removed 5 bases at V and 1 base at J, leaving 1 base unmatched. The CDR3 is 13 residues long.

This chain connects TRBV9 to TRBJ1-2; TRBD1 aligns across 8 bases. The CDR3 sequence is 16 residues long. The V gene end was trimmed by 0 bases and the J gene end by 2 bases; junction bases not matched to a gene: 6. CDR1 and CDR2 (germline): SGDLS, YYNGEE. CDR3: CASSVGGQGVNYGYTF. CDR3 nucleotide sequence: TGTGCCAGCAGCGTAGGCGGACAGGGCGTAAACTATGGCTACACCTTC.

The V and J genes are TRBV7-6 and TRBJ2-3; no clear D gene. Per the germline V gene, CDR1 is SGHVS and CDR2 is FNYEAQ. The CDR3 spans 16 residues. V was pared by 1 base and J by 4 bases, with 15 bases between. The CDR3 is CASSLDGGGEADTQYF. CDR3 coding DNA: TGTGCCAGCAGCTTAGACGGCGGTGGCGAGGCAGATACGCAGTATTTT.

V and J are TRBV6-2 or TRBV6-3 and TRBJ1-1; 9 positions match TRBD1. V was clipped by 2 bases and J by 3 bases; unmatched bases: 1. Germline values: CDR1 MNHEY, CDR2 SVGEGT. The CDR3 totals 14 residues. The CDR3 DNA reads as TGTGCCAGCAGTTACCGGACAGGGGACACTGAAGCTTTCTTT. Residues: CASSYRTGDTEAFF.

The chain uses TRBV5-1 and TRBJ1-2, with D hard to call. V was trimmed by 0 bases and J by 0 bases, leaving 6 bases between them. This CDR3 is 14 amino acids long. Germline V gene data show CDR1 as SGHRS and CDR2 as YFSETQ. The CDR3 sequence is CASSLDGANYGYTF. The CDR3, as DNA: TGCGCCAGCAGCTTGGACGGAGCTAACTATGGCTACACCTTC.

The gene calls are TRBV4-1 and TRBJ2-7, with TRBD1 matching 9 bases. V lost 1 base to trimming and J lost 5 bases; unmatched junction nucleotides: 3. Per germline, CDR1 MGHRA and CDR2 YSYEKL. This CDR3 is built from 14 residues. As DNA, the CDR3 is TGCGCCAGCAGCCAAGGGGACAGGGCCCACGAGCAGTACTTC. Its protein product is CASSQGDRAHEQYF.

There are a few counts of this clone. V and J are TRBV24-1 and TRBJ1-5; D may be TRBD1 (5 bases). Germline loops: CDR1 KGHDR, CDR2 SFDVKD. CDR3 length: 16 amino acids. V dropped 6 bases and J dropped 1 base, with 15 bases sitting between them. The CDR3 DNA follows: TGTGCCACCAGTCACCCCGGCGGGGACAGCAATCAGCCCCAGCATTTT. This encodes CATSHPGGDSNQPQHF.

This sequence joins TRBV5-5 and TRBJ1-2; D might be TRBD1 (6 bases). This CDR3 is built from 16 residues. Germline loops: CDR1 SGHKS, CDR2 YYEKEE (reference sequence). Between the trimmed V and J ends, which lost 1 base and 0 bases, there was a span of 13 bases. The CDR3 sequence: CASSLKYQGSNYGYTF. The CDR3 DNA is TGTGCCAGCAGCTTGAAATACCAGGGGTCTAACTATGGCTACACCTTC.

The rearrangement links TRBV13 to TRBJ1-2, with D perhaps TRBD1 (6 bases). CDR1 is PRHDT, CDR2 FYEKMQ, per germline (reference sequence). Trimming stripped 3 bases from V and 7 bases from J, with 15 bases between. CDR3 length: 14 amino acids. The CDR3 sequence: CASSFRGAFGGYTF. DNA for the CDR3: TGTGCCAGCAGCTTCAGGGGCGCCTTCGGTGGCTACACCTTC. The complete variable domain, with remaining parts taken from reference TRBV13 and TRBJ1-2, reads AAGVIQSPRHLIKEKRETATLKCYPIPRHDTVYWYQQGPGQDPQFLISFYEKMQSDKGSIPDRFSAQQFSDYHSELNMSSLELGDSALYFCASSFRGAFGGYTFGSGTRLTVV.

The chain uses TRBV7-8 and TRBJ1-1; D is undetermined. Trimming left V 3 bases short and J 0 bases short, with 11 bases between. This CDR3 has 15 amino acids. In germline, CDR1 is SGHVS, CDR2 FQNEAQ. The CDR3 is CASSFRVPMNTEAFF. As DNA, the CDR3 is TGTGCCAGCAGCTTTCGGGTACCGATGAACACTGAAGCTTTCTTT.

A few counts support this clone. This chain joins TRBV7-9 and TRBJ1-4; D is possibly TRBD1 (5 bases). Per germline, CDR1 SEHNR and CDR2 FQNEAQ (reference sequence). The CDR3 runs 14 residues. V lost 5 bases and J 2 bases, leaving 9 bases between the germline ends. The CDR3 coding sequence is TGTGCCAGCAGCACAGGAGACACTAATGAAAAACTGTTTTTT. As protein: CASSTGDTNEKLFF.

The chain joins TRBV4-1 to TRBJ2-5; 7 nucleotides agree with TRBD2. The CDR3 has 13 residues. J gave up 9 bases and V 1 base, and 5 bases lay outside the gene matches. Germline lookup yields CDR1 MGHRA and CDR2 YSYEKL. The CDR3 DNA sequence: TGCGCCAGCAGCCAAGTAATTCGGGAGGCCCAGTACTTC. It yields the protein CASSQVIREAQYF.